One and the same sample provided the 18 T cell receptor beta chains below, sequenced in a study of blood T cell repertoires in COVID-19. Data came from immunoSEQ multiplex PCR; TCRdb stores just in-frame clones and leaves some out. This repertoire shows around 260,000 clones, approximately 90% found once; its top ten account for approximately 0.84%. The sample taken for sequencing was peripheral blood. These receptors were obtained from a man aged 30 to 39 with acute or convalescent COVID-19.

V and J are TRBV5-1 and TRBJ1-3; 9 nucleotides agree with TRBD1. CDR1 is SGHRS, CDR2 YFSETQ, per germline. The CDR3 sequence is 15 residues long. In nucleotides, the CDR3 is TGCGCTTCCGGGACAGGGCCTCTCTCTGGAAACACCATATATTTT. It encodes CASGTGPLSGNTIYF.

The chain recombines TRBV2 with TRBJ2-5; 9 bases agree with TRBD2. The germline V gene has CDR1 SNHLY and CDR2 FYNNEI. CDR3 length equals 14 residues. Germline trimming cut 7 bases from V and 7 bases from J; bases unmatched to any gene: 10. The CDR3 DNA follows: TGTGCCAGCAAACGTTCTAGCGGGGCCGGGACCCAGTACTTC. It yields the protein CASKRSSGAGTQYF.

The CDR3 DNA reads as TGCGCCAGCAGCCTTGGGGGGGGCGGTTTGGAGCAGTACTTC. Translated: CASSLGGGGLEQYF. V gene TRBV5-1 combines with J gene TRBJ2-7; TRBD2 is a possible D gene (7 bases). Germline assignment: CDR1 SGHRS and CDR2 YFSETQ. The CDR3 covers 14 residues. Trimming removed 4 bases from V and 7 bases from J, with 18 bases in between.

Only one count was recorded for this clone. The chain joins TRBV2 to TRBJ2-6; a possible D gene is TRBD1 (5 bases). Trimming pared 11 bases from V and 0 bases from J, leaving 17 bases between. The CDR3 extends over 16 amino acids. From germline, CDR1 is SNHLY and CDR2 FYNNEI. The CDR3 nucleotides read TGTGCCTCAGCCATTGACAGTAACTCTGGGGCCAACGTCCTGACTTTC. Amino acids: CASAIDSNSGANVLTF. The full variable domain, its missing parts supplied by reference TRBV2 and TRBJ2-6, is EPEVTQTPSHQVTQMGQEVILRCVPISNHLYFYWYRQILGQKVEFLVSFYNNEISEKSEIFDDQFSVERPDGSNFTLKIRSTKLEDSAMYFCASAIDSNSGANVLTFGAGSRLTVL.

The chain couples TRBV4-1 to TRBJ2-1, with TRBD2 matching over 10 bases. The CDR3 is 17 residues long. Per germline, CDR1 MGHRA and CDR2 YSYEKL. The trim removed 0 bases at V and 0 bases at J, leaving 2 bases unmatched. As DNA, the CDR3 is TGCGCCAGCAGCCAAGATCCTAGCGGGAGCTCCTACAATGAGCAGTTCTTC. This codes for CASSQDPSGSSYNEQFF.

The chain combines TRBV9 with TRBJ2-7; D is unclear. Trimming took off 0 bases at V and 4 bases at J, with 11 bases between the two ends. The CDR3 contains 14 residues. Germline V gives CDR1 SGDLS, CDR2 YYNGEE. The CDR3 here is CASSVAPVSYEQYF. CDR3 coding DNA: TGTGCCAGCAGCGTAGCTCCAGTTTCTTACGAGCAGTACTTC. The whole variable domain, remainder taken from reference TRBV9 and TRBJ2-7, is DSGVTQTPKHLITATGQRVTLRCSPRSGDLSVYWYQQSLDQGLQFLIQYYNGEERAKGNILERFSAQQFPDLHSELNLSSLELGDSALYFCASSVAPVSYEQYFGPGTRLTVT.

The chain uses TRBV6-6 and TRBJ2-5; D unresolved. CDR1 is MNHNY and CDR2 is SVGAGI in the germline V gene (reference sequence). The CDR3 consists of 16 residues. The V and J ends lost 8 bases and 1 base respectively, with 20 bases between them. CDR3 sequence: CASSRSRRHIQETQYF. Written as DNA, the CDR3 is TGTGCCAGCTCGCGGAGCCGACGCCATATCCAAGAGACCCAGTACTTC.

The chain uses TRBV7-3 and TRBJ1-2, with a possible D match to TRBD1 (5 bases). The CDR3 is 14 residues long. Trimming left V 1 base short and J 2 bases short, with 8 bases between. Per germline, CDR1 SGHTA and CDR2 FQGTGA. The CDR3 protein is CASSLSGGNYGYTF. CDR3 nucleotides: TGTGCCAGCAGCTTAAGTGGGGGGAACTATGGCTACACCTTC.

The genes are TRBV5-4 and TRBJ2-3; D unclear. Germline V lookup: CDR1 SGHNT, CDR2 YYREEE (reference sequence). V dropped 1 base and J dropped 5 bases, with 8 bases sitting between them. The CDR3 contains 13 residues. CDR3 loop: CASSLSGLDTQYF. CDR3 in DNA: TGTGCCAGCAGCTTGTCAGGATTAGATACGCAGTATTTT.

J is TRBJ2-1 and V is TRBV9; TRBD1 matches at 9 bases. V shed 7 bases and J 15 bases; nucleotides not matched to a gene: 11. The germline gives CDR1 SGDLS, CDR2 YYNGEE. This CDR3 region has 12 residues. This CDR3 is CASGGARDRVFF. The CDR3 bases are TGTGCCAGCGGGGGGGCGAGGGACAGGGTGTTCTTC.

This clone was detected once. V gene TRBV28 combines with J gene TRBJ2-5, with TRBD2 as a possible D gene (7 bases). Germline values: CDR1 MDHEN, CDR2 SYDVKM. Trimming removed 2 bases at V and 2 bases at J, with 15 bases between. The CDR3 is 16 residues long. The CDR3, as DNA: TGTGCCAGCAGTTTAGGATTAGGGGGGGTTCAAGAGACCCAGTACTTC. Its translation is CASSLGLGGVQETQYF.

The rearrangement joins TRBV5-1 to TRBJ2-5; the match to TRBD2 covers 13 bases. The trim removed 1 base at V and 4 bases at J, leaving 13 bases unmatched. Germline-derived CDR1 and CDR2 are SGHRS and YFSETQ. The CDR3 length is 19 residues. CDR3: CASSLRPLAGGPLSETQYF. The CDR3 DNA reads as TGCGCCAGCAGCTTGCGCCCACTAGCGGGAGGGCCACTTTCAGAGACCCAGTACTTC.

The chain combines TRBV7-9 with TRBJ1-6; 9 bases are a match to TRBD1. CDR3 length: 14 amino acids. V trimming: 1 base; J trimming: 8 bases; junction bases outside the gene matches: 0. Per germline, CDR1 SEHNR and CDR2 FQNEAQ (reference sequence). CDR3 sequence: CASSLGTGDSPLHF. For the CDR3, the DNA is TGTGCCAGCAGCTTAGGGACAGGGGATTCACCCCTCCACTTT.

The rearrangement links TRBV3-1 (or the pseudogene TRBV3-2) to TRBJ1-2; 8 bases fit TRBD1. This CDR3 spans 15 amino acids. Germline CDR1 LGHDT, CDR2 YNNKEL (reference sequence). V dropped 4 bases and J dropped 7; count of bases not matched to a gene: 11. The CDR3 sequence is CASSPYRTGKAGYTF. The CDR3 nucleotides are TGTGCCAGCAGCCCCTATCGGACAGGGAAGGCTGGCTACACCTTC.

The chain links TRBV3-1 (or the pseudogene TRBV3-2) to TRBJ2-7, with D maybe TRBD1 (6 bases). Trimming shortened V by 5 bases and J by 8 bases, and 13 bases separated the two germline ends. The germline V gene has CDR1 LGHDT and CDR2 YNNKEL (reference sequence). The CDR3 has 12 residues. The CDR3 reads CASSARDTQQYF. As DNA, the CDR3 is TGTGCCAGCAGCGCCCGGGACACTCAGCAGTACTTC.

This clone was observed once. The chain carries TRBV29-1 and TRBJ2-2, with D perhaps TRBD1 (6 bases). This CDR3 is 14 amino acids long. Germline V gene lookup returns CDR1 SQVTM and CDR2 ANQGSEA. The V and J ends lost 5 bases and 2 bases respectively, with 12 bases between them. The CDR3 loop reads CSVTGQINTGELFF. The DNA of the CDR3 is TGCAGCGTTACCGGACAGATTAACACCGGGGAGCTGTTTTTT.

The chain joins TRBV19 to TRBJ1-4; 7 nucleotides align to TRBD1. CDR3 length: 19 residues. Germline CDR1 LNHDA, CDR2 SQIVND (reference sequence). J was trimmed by 0 bases and V by 0 bases; bases with no gene match: 10. The CDR3 spells CASSIDLQGWTPTNEKLFF. As DNA, the CDR3 is TGTGCCAGTAGTATAGATCTACAGGGGTGGACCCCAACTAATGAAAAACTGTTTTTT.

The chain couples TRBV15 to TRBJ2-2; D is ambiguous. The V end was cut by 3 bases, the J end by 3 bases, with 8 bases between. CDR3 length equals 14 residues. Germline V lookup: CDR1 LNHNV, CDR2 YYDKDF (reference sequence). The CDR3 protein is CATSSRLDTGELFF. The CDR3 DNA is TGTGCCACCAGCAGTAGACTCGACACCGGGGAGCTGTTTTTT.